Shown below are 6 T cell receptor beta chains from a single sample sequenced in a study (dated by TCRdb to about 2015). Library preparation used 5' RACE. Sequencing relied on an Illumina MiSeq. TCRdb took the public reads, trimmed them with fastp at Q25, ran MiXCR for clone calling and kept in-frame beta chains. Every distinct CDR3 protein forms one entry, paired with its most common genes and DNA. Present in this sample are 5,000 or so distinct CDR3 sequences, 36% of which were seen just once. About 56% of the sample goes to the ten largest clones. Sequenced input: memory CD4+ T cells sorted from blood. Per the publication, the cell subset or site label means: memory CD4+ T cells, CD4+CD45RO+CD25-. The receptor set was obtained from a female donor with breast cancer.

The rearrangement joins TRBV4-1 to TRBJ2-7; the D is unclear. The V and J ends lost 0 bases and 2 bases respectively, with 8 bases between them. From germline, CDR1 is MGHRA and CDR2 YSYEKL. CDR3 length equals 14 residues. The CDR3 nucleotides read TGCGCCAGCAGCCAAGAGCTAGTAGCCTACGAGCAGTACTTC. It translates to CASSQELVAYEQYF.

As to this clonotype: At one end the junction does not follow the germline gene, possibly because of a read error. The chain has TRBV5-1 and TRBJ2-5; tentative D call: TRBD2 (6 bases). This CDR3 spans 16 amino acids. CDR1 is SGHRS and CDR2 is YFSETQ in the germline V gene. CDR3 amino acids: CASSVTRTNIQEAQYF. CDR3 sequence (DNA): TGCGCCAGCAGCGTCACCCGGACTAACATCCAAGAGGCCCAGTACTTC.

The rearrangement joins TRBV12-3 or TRBV12-4 to TRBJ1-1; D is undetermined. Deletions cut 5 bases from V and 1 base from J, with 8 bases between. CDR3 length equals 13 residues. CDR3: CASSTRQNTEAFF. DNA for the CDR3: TGTGCCAGCAGTACAAGACAGAACACTGAAGCTTTCTTT.

The J gene is TRBJ1-5, the V gene TRBV12-3 or TRBV12-4; D unclear. The CDR3 is made up of 16 amino acids. V gave up 6 bases and J gave up 2 bases, with 17 bases separating them. CDR3 in DNA: TGTGCCAGCAGCGGTTGGTCATTTGGAGGCAATCAGCCCCAGCATTTT. Translated, it gives CASSGWSFGGNQPQHF.

The CDR3 here is CASSEGGSGGREQFF. The DNA of the CDR3 is TGTGCCAGCAGTGAGGGTGGCAGCGGGGGAAGGGAGCAGTTCTTC. The gene calls are TRBV6-1 and TRBJ2-1; 8 bases are shared with TRBD2. Germline assignment: CDR1 MNHNS and CDR2 SASEGT. With V trimmed by 3 bases and J by 10 bases, 11 bases remained unmatched. The CDR3 length is 15 residues.

This clonotype showed up many times. The chain couples TRBV12-3 or TRBV12-4 to TRBJ2-7; 9 positions match TRBD1. Unmatched junction bases numbered 8, after V lost 6 bases and J lost 5 bases. The CDR3 is made up of 14 amino acids. The CDR3 DNA reads as TGTGCCAGCAGCCTCACAGGGGGCGGCCACGAGCAGTACTTC. It codes for CASSLTGGGHEQYF.